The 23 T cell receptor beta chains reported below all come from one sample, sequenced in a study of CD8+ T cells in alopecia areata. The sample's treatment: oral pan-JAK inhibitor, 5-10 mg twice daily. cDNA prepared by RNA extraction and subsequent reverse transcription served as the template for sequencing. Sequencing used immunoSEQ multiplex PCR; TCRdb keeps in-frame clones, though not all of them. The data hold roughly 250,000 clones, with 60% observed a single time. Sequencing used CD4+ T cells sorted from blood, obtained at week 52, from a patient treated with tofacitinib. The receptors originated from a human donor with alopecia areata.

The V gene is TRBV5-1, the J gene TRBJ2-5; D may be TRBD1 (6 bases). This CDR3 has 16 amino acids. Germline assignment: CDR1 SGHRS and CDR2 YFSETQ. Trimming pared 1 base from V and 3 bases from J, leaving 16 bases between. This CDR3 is CASSLKVLAGEETQYF. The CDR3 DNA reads TGCGCCAGCAGCTTGAAGGTGTTGGCAGGGGAAGAGACCCAGTACTTC.

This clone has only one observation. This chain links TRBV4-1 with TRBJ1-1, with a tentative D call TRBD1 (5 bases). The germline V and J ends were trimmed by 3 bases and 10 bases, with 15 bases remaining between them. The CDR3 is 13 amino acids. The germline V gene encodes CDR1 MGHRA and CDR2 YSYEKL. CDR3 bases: TGCGCCAGCAGCCACGGGGGTGGTCAGGGAGCTTTCTTT. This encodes CASSHGGGQGAFF.

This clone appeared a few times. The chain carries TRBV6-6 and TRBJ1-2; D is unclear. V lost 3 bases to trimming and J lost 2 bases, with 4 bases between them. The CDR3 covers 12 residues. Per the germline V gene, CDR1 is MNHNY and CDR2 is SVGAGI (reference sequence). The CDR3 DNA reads TGTGCCAGCAGTTATGCGAACTATGGCTACACCTTC. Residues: CASSYANYGYTF.

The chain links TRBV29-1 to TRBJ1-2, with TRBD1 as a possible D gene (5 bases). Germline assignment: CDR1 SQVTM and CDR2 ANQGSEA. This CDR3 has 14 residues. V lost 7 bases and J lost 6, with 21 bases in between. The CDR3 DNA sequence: TGCAGCGCTGGGTTGGGCGCATCGGGGGATGGCTACACCTTC. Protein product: CSAGLGASGDGYTF.

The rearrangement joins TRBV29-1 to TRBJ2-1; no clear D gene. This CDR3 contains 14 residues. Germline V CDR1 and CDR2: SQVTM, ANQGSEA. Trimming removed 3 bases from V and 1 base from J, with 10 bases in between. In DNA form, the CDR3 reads TGCAGCGTTGAGGGCCCTGGATCCTACAATGAGCAGTTCTTC. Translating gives CSVEGPGSYNEQFF.

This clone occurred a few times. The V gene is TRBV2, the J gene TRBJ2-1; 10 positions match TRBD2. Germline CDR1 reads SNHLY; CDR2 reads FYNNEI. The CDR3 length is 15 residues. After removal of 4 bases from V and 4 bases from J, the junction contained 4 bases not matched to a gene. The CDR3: CASSGGTSVYNEQFF. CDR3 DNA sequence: TGTGCCAGCAGTGGCGGGACTAGCGTATACAATGAGCAGTTCTTC.

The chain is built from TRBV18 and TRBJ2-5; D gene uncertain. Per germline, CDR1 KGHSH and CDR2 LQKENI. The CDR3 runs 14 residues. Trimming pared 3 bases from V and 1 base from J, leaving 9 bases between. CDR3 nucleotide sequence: TGTGCCAGCTCACCTCTAGATACCCAAGAGACCCAGTACTTC. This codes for CASSPLDTQETQYF.

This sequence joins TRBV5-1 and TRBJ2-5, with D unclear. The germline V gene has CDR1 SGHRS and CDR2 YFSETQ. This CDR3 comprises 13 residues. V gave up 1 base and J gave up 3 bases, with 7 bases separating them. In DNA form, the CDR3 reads TGCGCCAGCAGCTTGACGGTTGAAGAGACCCAGTACTTC. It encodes CASSLTVEETQYF.

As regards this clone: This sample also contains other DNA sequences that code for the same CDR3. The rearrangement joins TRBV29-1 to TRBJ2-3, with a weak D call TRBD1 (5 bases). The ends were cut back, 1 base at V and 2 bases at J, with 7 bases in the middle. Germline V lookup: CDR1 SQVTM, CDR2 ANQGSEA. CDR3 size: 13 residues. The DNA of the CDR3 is TGCAGCGTTGAAGGACAGTACACAGATACGCAGTATTTT. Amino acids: CSVEGQYTDTQYF.

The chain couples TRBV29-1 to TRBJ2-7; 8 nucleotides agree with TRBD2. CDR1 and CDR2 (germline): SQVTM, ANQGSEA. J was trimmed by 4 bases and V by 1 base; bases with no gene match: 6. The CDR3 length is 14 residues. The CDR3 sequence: CSVEAGGRKYEQYF. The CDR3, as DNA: TGCAGCGTTGAAGCGGGGGGGAGGAAATACGAGCAGTACTTC.

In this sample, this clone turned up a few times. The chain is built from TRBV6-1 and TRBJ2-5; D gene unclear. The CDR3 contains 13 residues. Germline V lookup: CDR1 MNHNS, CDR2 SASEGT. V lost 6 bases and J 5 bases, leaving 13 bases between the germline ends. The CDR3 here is CASSIGWAETQYF. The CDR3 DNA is TGTGCCAGCAGCATCGGGTGGGCGGAGACCCAGTACTTC.

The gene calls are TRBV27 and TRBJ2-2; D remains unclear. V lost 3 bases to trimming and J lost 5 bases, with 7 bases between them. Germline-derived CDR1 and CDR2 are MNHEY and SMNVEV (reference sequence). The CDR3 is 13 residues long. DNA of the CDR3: TGTGCCAGCAGTTTCAGTGGGACCGGGGAGCTGTTTTTT. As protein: CASSFSGTGELFF.

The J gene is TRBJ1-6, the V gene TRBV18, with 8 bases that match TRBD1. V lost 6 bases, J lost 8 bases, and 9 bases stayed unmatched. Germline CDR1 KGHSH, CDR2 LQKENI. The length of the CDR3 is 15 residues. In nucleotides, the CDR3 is TGTGCCAGCTCCCCAGACAGGGGAGCGTATTCACCCCTCCACTTT. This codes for CASSPDRGAYSPLHF.

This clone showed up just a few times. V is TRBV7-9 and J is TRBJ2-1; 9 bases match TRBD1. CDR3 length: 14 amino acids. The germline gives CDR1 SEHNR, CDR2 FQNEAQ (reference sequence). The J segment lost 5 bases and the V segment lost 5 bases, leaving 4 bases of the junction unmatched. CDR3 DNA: TGTGCCAGCAGCCCGCGGACAGGGGACAATGAGCAGTTCTTC. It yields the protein CASSPRTGDNEQFF.

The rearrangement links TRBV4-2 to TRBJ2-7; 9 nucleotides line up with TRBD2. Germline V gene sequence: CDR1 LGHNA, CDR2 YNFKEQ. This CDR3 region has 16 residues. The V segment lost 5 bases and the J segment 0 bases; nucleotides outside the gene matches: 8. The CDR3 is CASSLGLAGFSYEQYF. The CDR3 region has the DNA TGTGCCAGCAGCTTGGGTCTAGCGGGGTTCTCCTACGAGCAGTACTTC.

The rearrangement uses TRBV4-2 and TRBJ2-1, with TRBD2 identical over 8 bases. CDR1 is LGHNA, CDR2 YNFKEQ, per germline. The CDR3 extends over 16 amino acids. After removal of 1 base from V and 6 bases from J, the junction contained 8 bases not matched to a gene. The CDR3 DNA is TGTGCCAGCAGCCAAGGGACGGGGGGGCTTAGCAATGAGCAGTTCTTC. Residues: CASSQGTGGLSNEQFF.

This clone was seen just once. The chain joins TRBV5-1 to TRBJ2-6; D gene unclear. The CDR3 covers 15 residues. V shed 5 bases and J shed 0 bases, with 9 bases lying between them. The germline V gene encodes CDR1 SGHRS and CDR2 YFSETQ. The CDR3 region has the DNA TGCGCCAGCAGACCCGGAAGCTCTGGGGCCAACGTCCTGACTTTC. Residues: CASRPGSSGANVLTF.

In nucleotides, the CDR3 is TGTGCCAGCACCTTGGACCCTTATGGCTACACCTTC. It encodes CASTLDPYGYTF. The rearrangement uses TRBV2 and TRBJ1-2; no reliable D call. The CDR3 sequence is 12 residues long. CDR1 and CDR2 from the germline V gene are SNHLY and FYNNEI. Trimming stripped 7 bases from V and 5 bases from J, with 11 bases between. Supplemented by reference TRBV2 and TRBJ1-2, the full variable domain reads EPEVTQTPSHQVTQMGQEVILRCVPISNHLYFYWYRQILGQKVEFLVSFYNNEISEKSEIFDDQFSVERPDGSNFTLKIRSTKLEDSAMYFCASTLDPYGYTFGSGTRLTVV.

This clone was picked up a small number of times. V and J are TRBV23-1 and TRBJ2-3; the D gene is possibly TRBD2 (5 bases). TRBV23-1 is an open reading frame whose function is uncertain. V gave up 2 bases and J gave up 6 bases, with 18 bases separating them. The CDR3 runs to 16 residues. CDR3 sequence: CASSQGRLFTLDTQYF. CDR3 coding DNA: TGCGCCAGCAGTCAAGGGCGACTATTCACACTGGATACGCAGTATTTT.

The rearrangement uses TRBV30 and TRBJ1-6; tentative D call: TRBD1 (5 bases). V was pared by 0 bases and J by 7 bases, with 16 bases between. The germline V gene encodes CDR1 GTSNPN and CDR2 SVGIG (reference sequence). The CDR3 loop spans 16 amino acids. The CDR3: CAWSVPRGFGNSPLHF. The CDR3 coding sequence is TGTGCCTGGAGTGTACCGAGGGGATTCGGCAATTCACCCCTCCACTTT.

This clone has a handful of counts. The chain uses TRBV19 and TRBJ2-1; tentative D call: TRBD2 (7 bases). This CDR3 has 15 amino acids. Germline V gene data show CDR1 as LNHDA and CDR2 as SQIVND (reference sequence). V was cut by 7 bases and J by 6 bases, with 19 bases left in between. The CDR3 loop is CASTQATRGANEQFF. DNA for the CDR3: TGTGCCAGTACCCAGGCGACCCGGGGGGCCAATGAGCAGTTCTTC.

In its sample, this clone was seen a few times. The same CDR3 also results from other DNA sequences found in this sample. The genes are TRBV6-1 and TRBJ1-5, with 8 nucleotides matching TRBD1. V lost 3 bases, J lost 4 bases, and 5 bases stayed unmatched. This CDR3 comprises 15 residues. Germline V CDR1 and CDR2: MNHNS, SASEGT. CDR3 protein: CASSEGRGRNQPQHF. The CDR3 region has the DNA TGTGCCAGCAGTGAGGGCAGGGGGCGTAATCAGCCCCAGCATTTT.

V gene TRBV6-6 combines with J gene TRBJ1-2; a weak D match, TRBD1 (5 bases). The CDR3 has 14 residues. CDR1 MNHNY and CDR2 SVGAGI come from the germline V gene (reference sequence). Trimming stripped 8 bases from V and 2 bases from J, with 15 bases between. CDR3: CASQWEQVNYGYTF. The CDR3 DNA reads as TGTGCCAGCCAATGGGAACAGGTGAACTATGGCTACACCTTC.